This T cell receptor (beta chain) was retrieved from a study of blood T cell repertoires in COVID-19. About the research overall: Whether acute or convalescent, the COVID-19 samples came from the United States, Italy and Spain.

Produced via immunoSEQ multiplex PCR; TCRdb's table is partial and in-frame only. The sample includes approximately 210,000 clones, 85% to 95% of them seen just once. Seattle's enrolled individuals joined amid active infection and were then monitored longitudinally. Trimming took off 3 bases at V and 7 bases at J, with 17 bases between the two ends. CDR3 length: 15 amino acids. Germline V gene sequence: CDR1 SGDLS, CDR2 YYNGEE. The rearrangement joins TRBV9 to TRBJ2-1, with D tentatively TRBD1 (6 bases). The specimen was peripheral blood. This TCR was sampled from a man aged 30 to 45 with COVID-19, enrolled during active disease. CDR3 in amino acids: CASSAGQGSFNEQFF. In DNA, the CDR3 is TGTGCCAGCAGCGCAGGGCAGGGGTCTTTTAATGAGCAGTTCTTC.